This paragraph covers one T cell receptor beta chain sequence. The sample is drawn from a study of CD8 T cells in Susac syndrome. With random hexamers, reverse transcription was performed on roughly 0.45 to 1 ug of RNA. TCRdb called the immunoSEQ multiplex PCR reads again in MiXCR, with one record for every CDR3 protein. The table records 250,000 to 300,000 distinct CDR3 sequences, about nine tenths of them present only once. The TCR comes from a human donor with multiple sclerosis. The sequencing input was CD8+ T cells from PBMCs.

CDR3 nucleotides: TGTGCCAGCAGCCACCTCGAGGGGCTGGGCACCGGGGAGCTGTTTTTT. Its translation is CASSHLEGLGTGELFF. The rearrangement uses TRBV4-2 and TRBJ2-2; D tentatively reads TRBD1 or TRBD2 (5 bases each). The germline V gene has CDR1 LGHNA and CDR2 YNFKEQ. CDR3 length: 16 residues. Trimming left V 3 bases short and J 4 bases short, with 15 bases between.